Listed here are 20 T cell receptor beta chains from one sample, sequenced in a study of regulatory T cells in long-lasting Graves disease. The time point is: newly diagnosed GD, antithyroid drugs for less than 3 months. Generation of the TCR library employed RNA extracted from PBMCs. Libraries of TCR beta came from iRepertoire HTBI primers plus Arm-PCR of CDR3 regions. TCRdb reprocessed the multiplex PCR reads with MiXCR, giving one entry per CDR3 protein. The table lists a few hundred thousand distinct CDR3 sequences, 10% to 15% of them singletons. This same sample was also part of a study on T cells in Graves' hyperthyroidism and ophthalmopathy.

Sequences were derived from peripheral blood mononuclear cells (PBMCs), sampled at new diagnosis, from a patient treated with antithyroid drugs. The origin of the receptors is a woman younger than 30 with Graves disease.

This clonotype has a handful of counts. This chain links TRBV29-1 with TRBJ2-1, with D possibly being TRBD1 (6 bases). CDR1 SQVTM and CDR2 ANQGSEA come from the germline V gene. There are 14 residues in the CDR3. Trimming shortened V by 7 bases and J by 2 bases, and 15 bases separated the two germline ends. CDR3 in DNA: TGCAGCGCCTCACCTCCAGGGGCCTACAATGAGCAGTTCTTC. This codes for CSASPPGAYNEQFF.

This clonotype was detected many times. The chain combines TRBV3-1 with TRBJ2-7; tentatively, D is TRBD1 (5 bases). CDR1 LGHDT and CDR2 YNNKEL come from the germline V gene (reference sequence). The CDR3 extends over 12 amino acids. The germline V and J ends were trimmed by 5 bases and 6 bases, with 11 bases remaining between them. The CDR3 DNA follows: TGTGCCAGCAGCGAGCAGGGAAGCGAGCAGTACTTC. Residues: CASSEQGSEQYF.

A few counts support this clonotype. The chain combines TRBV18 with TRBJ2-6, with 9 bases aligning to TRBD1. Germline CDR1 and CDR2: KGHSH and LQKENI. V lost 5 bases to trimming and J lost 2 bases; unmatched junction nucleotides: 7. The length of the CDR3 is 17 residues. Here the CDR3 DNA reads TGTGCCAGCTCAAAACAGGGGGCTGCTGCTGGGGCCAACGTCCTGACTTTC. It encodes CASSKQGAAAGANVLTF.

This clonotype was recorded at least ten times. The chain couples TRBV7-9 to TRBJ1-2; possible D gene TRBD1, 6 bases. The germline CDR1 and CDR2 sequences are SEHNR and FQNEAQ (reference sequence). V gave up 1 base and J gave up 4 bases, with 10 bases separating them. The CDR3 contains 14 residues. CDR3 bases: TGTGCCAGCAGCTTAGGGGGGCCGATCTATGGCTACACCTTC. It yields the protein CASSLGGPIYGYTF.

This chain joins TRBV4-3 and TRBJ2-7; D gene unclear. Trimming stripped 0 bases from V and 0 bases from J, with 9 bases between. CDR1 and CDR2 (germline): LGHNA, YSLEER. This CDR3 contains 15 residues. Here the CDR3 reads CASSQEGASSYEQYF. Here the CDR3 DNA reads TGCGCCAGCAGCCAAGAAGGTGCCAGCTCCTACGAGCAGTACTTC.

This clonotype was detected ten times or more. The chain employs TRBV2 and TRBJ1-4; 10 positions agree with TRBD1. The trim removed 4 bases at V and 6 bases at J, leaving 8 bases unmatched. Per germline, CDR1 SNHLY and CDR2 FYNNEI. This CDR3 contains 16 residues. CDR3 in DNA: TGTGCCAGCAGTGTTCTAAGGGGGACAGGGGATGAAAAACTGTTTTTT. This codes for CASSVLRGTGDEKLFF.

The chain carries TRBV7-2 and TRBJ2-1; 14 bases fit TRBD2. Per germline, CDR1 SGHTA and CDR2 FQGNSA. V lost 5 bases to trimming and J lost 6 bases; unmatched junction nucleotides: 6. The CDR3 spans 16 residues. CDR3 region: CASSPRLAGGLNEQFF. CDR3 in DNA: TGTGCCAGCAGCCCCCGACTAGCGGGAGGGCTCAATGAGCAGTTCTTC.

This clonotype was seen ten or more times. This sequence joins TRBV7-2 and TRBJ1-2; weak D call: TRBD1 (6 bases). There are 14 residues in the CDR3. From germline, CDR1 is SGHTA and CDR2 FQGNSA. Trimming took off 5 bases at V and 4 bases at J, with 14 bases between the two ends. The CDR3 here is CASSNIQGPYGYTF. The DNA of the CDR3 is TGTGCCAGCAGCAATATACAGGGCCCCTATGGCTACACCTTC.

This clonotype has just one count. J is TRBJ2-7 and V is TRBV4-1; TRBD2 agrees at 10 bases. V lost 3 bases and J lost 5; bases outside the gene matches: 4. CDR1 and CDR2 from the germline V gene are MGHRA and YSYEKL. The CDR3 contains 14 residues. CDR3 DNA: TGCGCCAGCAGCCACCTTACTAGCGGGAACGAGCAGTACTTC. Translation: CASSHLTSGNEQYF.

This clonotype was seen at least ten times. The rearrangement uses TRBV20-1 and TRBJ2-7; TRBD2 matches 12 bases. Germline assignment: CDR1 DFQATT and CDR2 SNEGSKA (reference sequence). The CDR3 is 15 residues long. Trimming took 4 bases from V and 5 from J; bases not matched to a gene: 9. The CDR3 spells CSAMTSGSSKNEQYF. The CDR3 DNA sequence: TGCAGTGCTATGACTAGCGGGAGTAGTAAGAACGAGCAGTACTTC.

This clonotype has at least ten counts. The rearrangement uses TRBV12-3 or TRBV12-4 and TRBJ2-1; 11 nucleotides agree with TRBD2. The CDR3 loop spans 16 amino acids. V lost 4 bases and J lost 8; bases outside the gene matches: 10. CDR3 loop: CASSWALAGAEHEQFF. CDR3 nucleotides: TGTGCCAGCAGTTGGGCACTAGCGGGAGCCGAGCATGAGCAGTTCTTC.

This clonotype occurred many times. The chain is built from TRBV19 and TRBJ2-3; perhaps TRBD2 as D (6 bases). Germline loops: CDR1 LNHDA, CDR2 SQIVND (reference sequence). The CDR3 runs 16 residues. The germline V and J ends were trimmed by 4 bases and 5 bases, with 19 bases remaining between them. DNA for the CDR3: TGTGCCAGTAGTAGACCCCCCTCGGGACTGCGAGATACGCAGTATTTT. Translating it yields CASSRPPSGLRDTQYF.

This clonotype came up many times. The chain recombines TRBV20-1 with TRBJ2-3; 8 bases are a match to TRBD2. Germline CDR1 is DFQATT and CDR2 is SNEGSKA (reference sequence). The CDR3 spans 14 residues. V lost 6 bases to trimming and J lost 2 bases; unmatched junction nucleotides: 7. CDR3 in DNA: TGCAGTGCGAATCTAGCGGGCATCACAGATACGCAGTATTTT. The encoded protein is CSANLAGITDTQYF.

The chain joins TRBV4-3 to TRBJ1-3; D is unresolved. Trimming left V 10 bases short and J 4 bases short, with 11 bases between. This CDR3 has 12 amino acids. Germline CDR1 LGHNA, CDR2 YSLEER. CDR3 sequence: CATSGLGNTIYF. The CDR3 coding sequence is TGCGCCACTTCAGGACTGGGAAACACCATATATTTT.

This clonotype has at least ten counts. The genes are TRBV20-1 and TRBJ2-5, with TRBD2 as a possible D gene (5 bases). Deletions cut 7 bases from V and 1 base from J, with 13 bases between. Germline-derived CDR1 and CDR2 are DFQATT and SNEGSKA (reference sequence). CDR3 size: 13 residues. As DNA, the CDR3 is TGCAGTGTAAGCGGAGGACCCCAAGAGACCCAGTACTTC. Amino acids: CSVSGGPQETQYF.

The gene calls are TRBV20-1 and TRBJ2-7; D not resolved. The CDR3 is made up of 10 amino acids. V was shortened by 6 bases and J by 4 bases, with 7 bases between the two germline ends. Germline V CDR1 and CDR2: DFQATT, SNEGSKA (reference sequence). The CDR3 DNA reads TGCAGTGCCGCCTTTTACGAGCAGTACTTC. As protein: CSAAFYEQYF.

This clonotype was recorded at least ten times. The chain carries TRBV19 and TRBJ2-1, with unresolved D. The CDR3 spans 13 residues. CDR1 LNHDA and CDR2 SQIVND come from the germline V gene (reference sequence). With 8 bases removed from V and 1 base from J, the gap between germline ends came to 9 bases. The CDR3 nucleotides are TGTGCCAGTGGTCGAGGTTCCTACAATGAGCAGTTCTTC. It codes for CASGRGSYNEQFF.

This clonotype was observed at least ten times. The J gene is TRBJ1-1, the V gene TRBV7-2, with 7 nucleotides matching TRBD1. J lost 5 bases, V lost 7 bases, and 13 bases had no gene match. Germline CDR1 is SGHTA and CDR2 is FQGNSA. The CDR3 runs 15 residues. The CDR3 protein is CASTQGRGRFTEAFF. CDR3 DNA sequence: TGTGCCAGCACCCAAGGGAGGGGGCGATTTACTGAAGCTTTCTTT.

The chain links TRBV18 to TRBJ2-2; 10 bases map to TRBD1. Per the germline V gene, CDR1 is KGHSH and CDR2 is LQKENI. This CDR3 region has 18 residues. V dropped 6 bases and J dropped 1; count of bases not matched to a gene: 11. CDR3 bases: TGTGCCAGCTCGCCCCCGGGACAGGGGCTCCTGAACACCGGGGAGCTGTTTTTT. This translates into CASSPPGQGLLNTGELFF.

This clonotype appeared many times. J is TRBJ2-7 and V is TRBV7-2; 8 nucleotides match TRBD2. There are 13 residues in the CDR3. The V and J ends lost 5 bases and 2 bases, in that order; junction bases with no gene match: 2. Germline CDR1 and CDR2: SGHTA and FQGNSA. The chain's CDR3 is CASSRGLAYEQYF. The CDR3, as DNA: TGTGCCAGCAGCCGGGGACTAGCCTACGAGCAGTACTTC.